Listed below are T cell receptor beta chains from one sample, sequenced in a study of cytomegalovirus exposure and HLA in healthy donors. Assay: immunoSEQ multiplex PCR; the TCRdb copy retains only in-frame clones and omits some. The sample includes about 230,000 clones, over 65% of them seen just once. The sample was PBMCs. The source is a woman in her sixties or seventies in good health and CMV-seropositive. Each CDR3 is given with its conserved first and last residue. Each record gives: clone size, V gene, D gene, J gene, CDR3 DNA, CDR3 protein. A D gene is named only where the DNA matches it firmly. Not all rows give a size; the values are once, few, many and, for expanded clones, a class.

abundance: .
v_gene: TRBV30
d_gene: .
j_gene: TRBJ1-3
CDR3nt: TGTGTCGGAACCAGGGTTTCTGGAAACACCATATATTTT
CDR3aa: CVGTRVSGNTIYF

abundance: .
v_gene: TRBV5-6
d_gene: TRBD1
j_gene: TRBJ2-1
CDR3nt: TGTGCCAGCAGCAAAGGACAGGGGACTTACAATGAGCAGTTCTTC
CDR3aa: CASSKGQGTYNEQFF

abundance: .
v_gene: TRBV30
d_gene: TRBD1
j_gene: TRBJ2-5
CDR3nt: TGTGCCTGGGGGGGCTCAGGGGGAGAGACCCAGTACTTC
CDR3aa: CAWGGSGGETQYF

abundance: few
v_gene: TRBV19
d_gene: .
j_gene: TRBJ1-1
CDR3nt: TGTGCCAGTAGTATAGTTGGAGACCTACTCACTGAAGCTTTCTTT
CDR3aa: CASSIVGDLLTEAFF

abundance: .
v_gene: TRBV27
d_gene: .
j_gene: TRBJ2-7
CDR3nt: TGTGCCAGCAGTCCCTTTAACTCCTACGAGCAGTACTTC
CDR3aa: CASSPFNSYEQYF

abundance: .
v_gene: TRBV11-2
d_gene: TRBD2
j_gene: TRBJ2-1
CDR3nt: TGTGCCAGCAGTGGAGGACTAGCGGGGTATTCCTACAATGAGCAGTTCTTC
CDR3aa: CASSGGLAGYSYNEQFF

abundance: .
v_gene: TRBV18
d_gene: TRBD2
j_gene: TRBJ2-1
CDR3nt: TGTGCCAGCTCACGGAGCCTAGCGGAAATCTACAATGAGCAGTTCTTC
CDR3aa: CASSRSLAEIYNEQFF

abundance: .
v_gene: TRBV5-8
d_gene: TRBD1
j_gene: TRBJ1-3
CDR3nt: TGTGCCAGCAGCCTCGGACAGGTCTCTGGAAACACCATATATTTT
CDR3aa: CASSLGQVSGNTIYF

abundance: .
v_gene: TRBV10-3
d_gene: TRBD1
j_gene: TRBJ2-6
CDR3nt: TGTGCCATCATGCAACCGGGACAGGGACCCTCTGGGGCCAACGTCCTGACTTTC
CDR3aa: CAIMQPGQGPSGANVLTF

abundance: .
v_gene: TRBV20-1
d_gene: .
j_gene: TRBJ1-2
CDR3nt: TGCAGTGCTCTCACAGATTATGGCTACACCTTC
CDR3aa: CSALTDYGYTF

abundance: .
v_gene: TRBV27
d_gene: TRBD1
j_gene: TRBJ2-1
CDR3nt: TGTGCCAGCAGGAAGGACAGGTACGTCAATGAGCAGTTCTTC
CDR3aa: CASRKDRYVNEQFF

abundance: .
v_gene: TRBV6-1
d_gene: TRBD2
j_gene: TRBJ2-3
CDR3nt: TGTGCCAGCAGTGAAGTCGTTTTGGCGGGAGTAATCACAGATACGCAGTATTTT
CDR3aa: CASSEVVLAGVITDTQYF

abundance: .
v_gene: TRBV5-1
d_gene: TRBD2
j_gene: TRBJ2-3
CDR3nt: TGCGCCAGCAGCCCTGGGACTAGCGGGAACACAGATACGCAGTATTTT
CDR3aa: CASSPGTSGNTDTQYF

abundance: few
v_gene: TRBV25-1
d_gene: .
j_gene: TRBJ2-5
CDR3nt: TGTGCCAGCAGTGGGAGGCGGGGTAGGGAGACCCAGTACTTC
CDR3aa: CASSGRRGRETQYF

abundance: few
v_gene: TRBV19
d_gene: .
j_gene: TRBJ1-2
CDR3nt: TGTGCCAGTGGCTGGGGGCGCTTCTATGGCTACACCTTC
CDR3aa: CASGWGRFYGYTF

abundance: .
v_gene: TRBV5-1
d_gene: TRBD2
j_gene: TRBJ2-7
CDR3nt: TGCGCCAGCAGCCCGGGGACGGCGGGAGAATATTACGAGCAGTACTTC
CDR3aa: CASSPGTAGEYYEQYF

abundance: .
v_gene: TRBV6-5
d_gene: .
j_gene: TRBJ2-3
CDR3nt: TGTGCCAGCAGTCAGCAGGGGGATACGCAGTATTTT
CDR3aa: CASSQQGDTQYF

abundance: .
v_gene: TRBV6-1
d_gene: .
j_gene: TRBJ2-2
CDR3nt: TGTGCCAGCAGTGAAGAGCCATCGGGGGAGCTGTTTTTT
CDR3aa: CASSEEPSGELFF

abundance: .
v_gene: TRBV9
d_gene: .
j_gene: TRBJ2-5
CDR3nt: TGTGCCAGCAGCCCCGAATGGACGGGGGGCGGCCAGACCCAGTACTTC
CDR3aa: CASSPEWTGGGQTQYF

abundance: .
v_gene: TRBV5-1
d_gene: TRBD1
j_gene: TRBJ2-7
CDR3nt: TGCGCCAGCAGCTTGATAGGGACAGGATCAGAGCAGTACTTC
CDR3aa: CASSLIGTGSEQYF